This T cell receptor beta chain is from a study of T cells after posttransplantation cyclophosphamide. The germline V and J ends were trimmed by 6 bases and 0 bases, with 9 bases remaining between them. Germline CDR1 is MDHEN and CDR2 is SYDVKM. The CDR3 has 14 residues. Generated by immunoSEQ multiplex PCR, the TCRdb table keeps only in-frame clones and is missing some. The data show 3,000 to 4,000 clones, with about 80% seen just once and about a fifth held by the top ten. The sequenced sample was CD8+ T cells sorted from bone marrow. The source is a woman aged 55-70 years in good health, CMV-negative, and a related stem cell transplant donor. This chain uses TRBV28 with TRBJ2-4; no definite D call. The CDR3 spells CASSSQVAKNIQYF. DNA of the CDR3: TGTGCCAGCAGCTCTCAGGTAGCCAAAAACATTCAGTACTTC.